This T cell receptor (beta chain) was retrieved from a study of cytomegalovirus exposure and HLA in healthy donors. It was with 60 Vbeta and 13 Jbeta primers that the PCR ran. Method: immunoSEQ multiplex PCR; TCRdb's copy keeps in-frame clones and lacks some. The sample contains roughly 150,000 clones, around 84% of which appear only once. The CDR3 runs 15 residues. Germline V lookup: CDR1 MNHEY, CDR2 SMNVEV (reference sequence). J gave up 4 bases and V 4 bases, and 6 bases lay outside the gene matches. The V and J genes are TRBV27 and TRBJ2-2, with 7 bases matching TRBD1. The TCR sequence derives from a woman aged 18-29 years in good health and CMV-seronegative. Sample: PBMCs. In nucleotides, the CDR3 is TGTGCCAGCAGTTCAACCTACAGGGGCACCGGGGAGCTGTTTTTT. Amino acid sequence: CASSSTYRGTGELFF.